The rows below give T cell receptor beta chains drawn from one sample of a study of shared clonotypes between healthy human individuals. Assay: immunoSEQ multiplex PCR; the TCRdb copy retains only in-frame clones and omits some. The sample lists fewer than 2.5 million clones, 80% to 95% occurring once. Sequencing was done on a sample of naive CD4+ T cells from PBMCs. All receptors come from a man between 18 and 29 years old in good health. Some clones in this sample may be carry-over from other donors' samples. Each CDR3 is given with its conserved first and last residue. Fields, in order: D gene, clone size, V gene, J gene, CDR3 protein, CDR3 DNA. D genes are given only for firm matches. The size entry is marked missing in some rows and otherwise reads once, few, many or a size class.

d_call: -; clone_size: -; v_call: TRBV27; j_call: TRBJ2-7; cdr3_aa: CASSSYRSEQYF; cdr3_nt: TGTGCCAGCAGTTCCTACAGATCCGAGCAGTACTTC
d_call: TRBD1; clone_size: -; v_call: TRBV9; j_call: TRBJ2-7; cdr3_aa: CASSKGTVTSNEQYF; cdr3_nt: TGTGCCAGCAGCAAGGGGACAGTGACTTCTAACGAGCAGTACTTC
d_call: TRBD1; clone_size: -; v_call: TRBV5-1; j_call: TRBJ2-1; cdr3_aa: CASTRQGRDNEQFF; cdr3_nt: TGCGCCAGCACCCGACAGGGTAGGGACAATGAGCAGTTCTTC
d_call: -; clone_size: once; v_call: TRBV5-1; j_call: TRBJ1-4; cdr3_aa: CASSLAQLTNNEKLFF; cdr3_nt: TGCGCCAGCAGCTTGGCACAGCTGACAAATAATGAAAAACTGTTTTTT
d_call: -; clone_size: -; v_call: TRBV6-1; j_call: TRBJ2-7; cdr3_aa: CARFGVRVFYEQYF; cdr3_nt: TGTGCCAGGTTTGGGGTAAGGGTTTTCTACGAGCAGTACTTC
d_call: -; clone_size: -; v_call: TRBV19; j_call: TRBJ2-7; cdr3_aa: CASSILVGSYEQYF; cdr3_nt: TGTGCCAGTAGTATCCTAGTTGGGTCCTACGAGCAGTACTTC
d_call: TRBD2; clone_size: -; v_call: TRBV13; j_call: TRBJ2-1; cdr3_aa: CASSLGTAGGPHNEQFF; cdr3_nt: TGTGCCAGCAGCTTAGGGACGGCGGGAGGGCCCCACAATGAGCAGTTCTTC
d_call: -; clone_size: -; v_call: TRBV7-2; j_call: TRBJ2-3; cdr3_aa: CASTLRLVTDTQYF; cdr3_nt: TGTGCCAGCACCCTAAGACTTGTCACAGATACGCAGTATTTT
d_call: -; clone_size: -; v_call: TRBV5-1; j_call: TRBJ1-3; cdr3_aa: CASSPGVEAGNTIYF; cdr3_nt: TGCGCCAGCAGTCCCGGGGTAGAGGCTGGAAACACCATATATTTT
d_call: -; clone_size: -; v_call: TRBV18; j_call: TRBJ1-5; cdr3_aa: CASSSRSPSDQPQHF; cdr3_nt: TGTGCCAGCTCATCCAGGTCCCCTTCCGATCAGCCCCAGCATTTT
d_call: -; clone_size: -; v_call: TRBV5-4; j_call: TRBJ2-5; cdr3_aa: CASSFPSQETQYF; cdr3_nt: TGTGCCAGCAGCTTTCCTAGTCAAGAGACCCAGTACTTC
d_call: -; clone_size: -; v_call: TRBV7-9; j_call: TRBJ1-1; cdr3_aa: CASSLEQGGNTEAFF; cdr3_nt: TGTGCCAGCAGCTTAGAACAGGGAGGGAACACTGAAGCTTTCTTT
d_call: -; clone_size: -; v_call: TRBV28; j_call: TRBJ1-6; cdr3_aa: CASSPGLGGNSPLHF; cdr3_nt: TGTGCCAGCAGTCCTGGACTGGGAGGCAATTCACCCCTCCACTTT
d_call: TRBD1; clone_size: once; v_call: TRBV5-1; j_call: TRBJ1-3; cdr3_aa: CASSLQGTGNTIYF; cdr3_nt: TGCGCCAGCAGCTTACAGGGGACTGGAAACACCATATATTTT
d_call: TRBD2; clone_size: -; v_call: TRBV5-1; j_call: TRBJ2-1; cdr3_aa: CASALAGLNEQFF; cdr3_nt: TGCGCCAGCGCCCTAGCGGGACTCAATGAGCAGTTCTTC
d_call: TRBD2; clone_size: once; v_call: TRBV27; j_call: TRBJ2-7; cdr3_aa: CASSARRGSGESYEQYF; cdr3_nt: TGTGCCAGCAGTGCTAGACGTGGTAGCGGGGAGTCCTACGAGCAGTACTTC
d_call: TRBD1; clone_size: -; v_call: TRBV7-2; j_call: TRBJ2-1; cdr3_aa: CASSLSGGTGAHNEQFF; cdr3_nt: TGTGCCAGCAGCTTATCCGGCGGGACAGGGGCCCACAATGAGCAGTTCTTC
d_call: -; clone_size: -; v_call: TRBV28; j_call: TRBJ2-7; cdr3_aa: CASSPDAYEQYF; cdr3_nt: TGTGCCAGCAGTCCCGATGCCTACGAGCAGTACTTC
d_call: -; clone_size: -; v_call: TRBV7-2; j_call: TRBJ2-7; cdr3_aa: CASSPTAGSLPYEQYF; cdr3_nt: TGTGCCAGCAGCCCCACCGCCGGGTCTTTGCCCTACGAGCAGTACTTC
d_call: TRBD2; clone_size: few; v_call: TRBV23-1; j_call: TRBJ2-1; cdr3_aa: CASTHRTSGRHLYNEQFF; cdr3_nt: TGCGCCAGCACCCATCGGACTAGCGGGAGACATCTCTACAATGAGCAGTTCTTC
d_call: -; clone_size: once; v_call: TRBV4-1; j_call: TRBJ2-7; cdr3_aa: CASSLQAAIGGSGPSYEQYF; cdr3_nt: TGCGCCAGCAGCCTCCAAGCTGCGATAGGCGGATCAGGACCCTCCTACGAGCAGTACTTC
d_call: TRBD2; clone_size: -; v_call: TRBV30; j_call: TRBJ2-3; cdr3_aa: CAWSAAGAPDTQYF; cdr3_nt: TGTGCCTGGAGTGCAGCGGGAGCCCCAGATACGCAGTATTTT
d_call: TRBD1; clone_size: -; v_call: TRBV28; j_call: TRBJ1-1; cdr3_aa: CAGQGALRTEAFF; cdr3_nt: TGTGCCGGGCAGGGGGCTCTGAGAACTGAAGCTTTCTTT